This T cell receptor (beta chain) originates from a study of T-cell memory formation after mild COVID-19. This clonotype came up a few times. Germline V CDR1 and CDR2: MNHNY, SVGAGI (reference sequence). The CDR3 covers 16 residues. V dropped 6 bases and J dropped 4; count of bases not matched to a gene: 12. In TCRdb, the 5' RACE reads were re-called with MiXCR into one record per CDR3 protein. The sample shows about 560,000 distinct CDR3 sequences, more than 15% of them seen only once. Sequencing was carried out using PBMCs or a T cell subset sorted from them (not recorded which). The sequence was obtained from an adult woman who had mild COVID-19 (a few samples of this study predate the infection). Cell type and time point are not known. The chain recombines TRBV6-6 with TRBJ2-1; 7 nucleotides align to TRBD2. In nucleotides, the CDR3 is TGTGCCAGCAGACGGGGGGACTATGAAACTTACAATGAGCAGTTCTTC. This translates into CASRRGDYETYNEQFF.